The text below deals with one T cell receptor (beta chain). This sample was included in a study of shared clonotypes between healthy human individuals. Losses at the gene ends were 1 base for V and 1 base for J; bases not matched to a gene: 7. There are 16 residues in the CDR3. CDR1 and CDR2 (germline): SGHVS, FQNEAQ. For sorted subsets, about 0.2 ug DNA per replicate equaled about 30,000 T cell genomes. This table comes from immunoSEQ multiplex PCR, and its TCRdb copy is limited to in-frame clones, with some not included. The sample carries roughly 2.2 million clones, around 93% recorded once. Input material: naive CD4+ T cells from PBMCs. Subset given: CD45RA+ positively selected. The origin of this receptor is a young man in good health. Some clones in this sample may be carry-over from other donors' samples. This chain uses TRBV7-8 with TRBJ2-7; the match to TRBD2 covers 7 bases. In DNA form, the CDR3 reads TGTGCCAGCAGCTTAGGGCTAGCGGCCTTATCCTACGAGCAGTACTTC. Residues: CASSLGLAALSYEQYF.